In its sample, the clone carrying this TCR beta chain was seen a few times. Antigen unknown. The sample comes from a study of cytomegalovirus exposure and HLA in healthy donors. The study, taken as a whole, reports: Reported results showed that the classifier diagnosed cytomegalovirus status with high specificity and sensitivity.

Germline assignment: CDR1 MNHEY and CDR2 SVGAGI. V lost 0 bases, J lost 2 bases, and 4 bases stayed unmatched. The CDR3 has 16 amino acids. The PCR was carried out with 60 Vbeta primers and 13 Jbeta primers. Some clones are missing from TCRdb's copy, which holds only in-frame ones; the method was immunoSEQ multiplex PCR. The repertoire holds approximately 110,000 clones, with approximately 83% as singletons. This receptor was identified in a woman aged 18-35 years in good health and CMV-seronegative. The sequencing sample was made of PBMCs. The V gene is TRBV6-5, the J gene TRBJ1-3; the match to TRBD1 covers 7 bases. The CDR3 loop reads CASSYSDREAGNTIYF. CDR3 bases: TGTGCCAGCAGTTACTCCGACAGGGAAGCTGGAAACACCATATATTTT.